These T cell receptor beta chains were read from a single sample in a study of shared clonotypes between healthy human individuals. Only in-frame clones appear in the TCRdb table, and some are missing; sequencing was by immunoSEQ multiplex PCR. This sample has roughly 850,000 clones, with 90% to 98% found just once. The sequenced sample consisted of naive CD8+ T cells sorted from blood. Receptor source: a man younger than 45 in good health. Both conserved end residues are part of each CDR3. D genes are given only for firm matches. Size values are once, few and many counts, or a class for expanded clones, and some rows have none.

clone size: .; J gene: TRBJ2-7; V gene: TRBV2; D gene: TRBD2; CDR3 DNA: TGTGCCAGCGGGGAGTCCGGGACTAATCTCGAGCAGTACTTC; CDR3 protein: CASGESGTNLEQYF
clone size: .; J gene: TRBJ2-1; V gene: TRBV15; D gene: .; CDR3 DNA: TGTGCCACCAGCAGAGGCAGGGAAATGTACAATGAGCAGTTCTTC; CDR3 protein: CATSRGREMYNEQFF
clone size: .; J gene: TRBJ2-1; V gene: TRBV7-2; D gene: TRBD1; CDR3 DNA: TGTGCCAGCAGCTTAGATATCACCATGGACAGGGTTTACAATGAGCAGTTCTTC; CDR3 protein: CASSLDITMDRVYNEQFF
clone size: .; J gene: TRBJ2-5; V gene: TRBV13; D gene: .; CDR3 DNA: TGTGCCAGCAGCTTAGGACTAGGGAGAGAGACCCAGTACTTC; CDR3 protein: CASSLGLGRETQYF
clone size: .; J gene: TRBJ2-7; V gene: TRBV2; D gene: TRBD2; CDR3 DNA: TGTGCCAGCGGTGTATCTAGCGGATACGAGCAGTACTTC; CDR3 protein: CASGVSSGYEQYF
clone size: .; J gene: TRBJ2-2; V gene: TRBV5-1; D gene: TRBD2; CDR3 DNA: TGCGCCAGCACCGTGGGAGGGCCCCCGAACACCGGGGAGCTGTTTTTT; CDR3 protein: CASTVGGPPNTGELFF
clone size: .; J gene: TRBJ2-2; V gene: TRBV9; D gene: .; CDR3 DNA: TGTGCCAGCAGCGTAGAACCATTAGTTAGCGGGGAGCTGTTTTTT; CDR3 protein: CASSVEPLVSGELFF
clone size: .; J gene: TRBJ2-7; V gene: TRBV27; D gene: .; CDR3 DNA: TGTGCCAGCAGTTTATCCGGCCACTACGAGCAGTACTTC; CDR3 protein: CASSLSGHYEQYF
clone size: .; J gene: TRBJ2-6; V gene: TRBV27; D gene: TRBD2; CDR3 DNA: TGTGCCAGCAGTTTATTAGGCGGGAGGGCCGGGTCTGGGGCCAACGTCCTGACTTTC; CDR3 protein: CASSLLGGRAGSGANVLTF
clone size: .; J gene: TRBJ2-7; V gene: TRBV5-8; D gene: .; CDR3 DNA: TGTGCCAGCAGCTTTAGTCTAGAAGCCTACGAGCAGTACTTC; CDR3 protein: CASSFSLEAYEQYF
clone size: .; J gene: TRBJ2-3; V gene: TRBV4-1; D gene: TRBD2; CDR3 DNA: TGCGCCAGCAGCCAAGTAGCCGGGACTAGCCCAGATACGCAGTATTTT; CDR3 protein: CASSQVAGTSPDTQYF
clone size: once; J gene: TRBJ2-3; V gene: TRBV11-2; D gene: TRBD2; CDR3 DNA: TGTGCCAGCAGTACCCCCTCGGGTAGCGGGATGACAGATACGCAGTATTTT; CDR3 protein: CASSTPSGSGMTDTQYF
clone size: .; J gene: TRBJ2-1; V gene: TRBV7-9; D gene: TRBD2; CDR3 DNA: TGTGCCAGCAGCATAAGCGGGAGCTCCTACAATGAGCAGTTCTTC; CDR3 protein: CASSISGSSYNEQFF
clone size: .; J gene: TRBJ2-7; V gene: TRBV9; D gene: TRBD2; CDR3 DNA: TGTGCCAGCAGCTCCTGGGGCGCGGGAGTTTCCGAGCAGTACTTC; CDR3 protein: CASSSWGAGVSEQYF
clone size: .; J gene: TRBJ2-5; V gene: TRBV4-1; D gene: TRBD2; CDR3 DNA: TGCGCCAGCAGCCAGGGCAGCGGGAGAGAGACCCAGTACTTC; CDR3 protein: CASSQGSGRETQYF
clone size: .; J gene: TRBJ2-2; V gene: TRBV29-1; D gene: TRBD1; CDR3 DNA: TGCAGCGGGGCCGGGACAGCAAACACCGGGGAGCTGTTTTTT; CDR3 protein: CSGAGTANTGELFF
clone size: .; J gene: TRBJ2-2; V gene: TRBV7-9; D gene: .; CDR3 DNA: TGTTGCTCCGGGGGTCCTCCGAACACCGGGGAGCTGTTTTTT; CDR3 protein: CCSGGPPNTGELFF
clone size: once; J gene: TRBJ2-3; V gene: TRBV30; D gene: TRBD1; CDR3 DNA: TGTGCCTGGGCCTTAACAGGGGTGAAAGATACGCAGTATTTT; CDR3 protein: CAWALTGVKDTQYF
clone size: .; J gene: TRBJ2-5; V gene: TRBV4-1; D gene: .; CDR3 DNA: TGCGCCAGCAGCCAAATAAAGAGGGAGACCCAGTACTTC; CDR3 protein: CASSQIKRETQYF
clone size: .; J gene: TRBJ2-1; V gene: TRBV5-1; D gene: TRBD2; CDR3 DNA: TGCGCCAGCAGCTTGGAAACGGGACTAGAGAATGAGCAGTTCTTC; CDR3 protein: CASSLETGLENEQFF
clone size: .; J gene: TRBJ2-2; V gene: TRBV27; D gene: TRBD1; CDR3 DNA: TGTGCCAGCAGTTTATTAGCGACCGGGACAGGGTACACCGGGGAGCTGTTTTTT; CDR3 protein: CASSLLATGTGYTGELFF
clone size: .; J gene: TRBJ2-7; V gene: TRBV29-1; D gene: .; CDR3 DNA: TGCAGCGTTGCGGCCCCCGGAGTCGAGCAGTACTTC; CDR3 protein: CSVAAPGVEQYF
clone size: .; J gene: TRBJ1-1; V gene: TRBV29-1; D gene: .; CDR3 DNA: TGCAGCGTTGAAGGACTCGATACAAACACTGAAGCTTTCTTT; CDR3 protein: CSVEGLDTNTEAFF
clone size: .; J gene: TRBJ2-7; V gene: TRBV7-9; D gene: TRBD1; CDR3 DNA: TGTGCCAGCAGCGCAAGGGACAGTTACGAGCAGTACTTC; CDR3 protein: CASSARDSYEQYF
clone size: .; J gene: TRBJ1-5; V gene: TRBV13; D gene: .; CDR3 DNA: TGTGCCAGCAGCTCAGGCTCCCAGCCCCAGCATTTT; CDR3 protein: CASSSGSQPQHF
clone size: .; J gene: TRBJ2-7; V gene: TRBV10-1; D gene: TRBD1; CDR3 DNA: TGCGCCAGCAGTGAAGGGACAGGGGCTCGCGAGCAGTACTTC; CDR3 protein: CASSEGTGAREQYF
clone size: .; J gene: TRBJ1-2; V gene: TRBV7-9; D gene: .; CDR3 DNA: TGTGCCAGCAGCGGGAGCGGTGAGGTGTTTAACTATGGCTACACCTTC; CDR3 protein: CASSGSGEVFNYGYTF
clone size: .; J gene: TRBJ2-7; V gene: TRBV5-5; D gene: .; CDR3 DNA: TGTGCCAGCAGCTTGACTTATACCTACGAGCAGTACTTC; CDR3 protein: CASSLTYTYEQYF
clone size: .; J gene: TRBJ2-5; V gene: TRBV29-1; D gene: TRBD1; CDR3 DNA: TGCAGCGTTGAAGGGACAGGGCCAGCGTTGACCCAGTACTTC; CDR3 protein: CSVEGTGPALTQYF
clone size: .; J gene: TRBJ2-1; V gene: TRBV19; D gene: .; CDR3 DNA: TGTGCCAGTAGCGTCCCCACGAGGCGAGGGAGACACAATGAGCAGTTCTTC; CDR3 protein: CASSVPTRRGRHNEQFF
clone size: .; J gene: TRBJ2-1; V gene: TRBV28; D gene: .; CDR3 DNA: TGTGCCAGCAGTTTAGCGATGAACTACAATGAGCAGTTCTTC; CDR3 protein: CASSLAMNYNEQFF
clone size: once; J gene: TRBJ2-1; V gene: TRBV4-1; D gene: .; CDR3 DNA: TGCGCCAGCAGCCAGAACCGGGAGCTAATTCCTTTCTTC; CDR3 protein: CASSQNRELIPFF